The 32 T cell receptor beta chains below all came from one sample that was sequenced in a study of T cell repertoires in cytomegalovirus infection. From the reads, TCRdb called clonotypes with MiXCR, one entry per CDR3 protein. This sample yields fewer than 550,000 distinct CDR3 sequences, of which approximately 25% are seen a single time; about 13% belongs to the top ten. Sequencing input: PBMCs. The receptors shown here come from a human donor in good health (CMV status not recorded). Some clones in this sample may be carry-over from other donors' samples.

The chain uses TRBV6-1 and TRBJ2-7; the D is unclear. This CDR3 comprises 15 residues. Trimming removed 5 bases at V and 2 bases at J, with 16 bases between. Germline CDR1 MNHNS, CDR2 SASEGT. CDR3 region: CASSTWAEIPYEQYF. The CDR3 DNA follows: TGTGCCAGCAGTACGTGGGCAGAAATACCCTACGAGCAGTACTTC.

This clonotype occurred many times. This chain uses TRBV27 with TRBJ2-7, with 10 bases lining up with TRBD2. CDR3 length: 15 amino acids. Trimming removed 5 bases from V and 3 bases from J; junction bases left unmatched: 7. CDR1 and CDR2 (germline): MNHEY, SMNVEV (reference sequence). DNA of the CDR3: TGTGCCAGCAGTACGTGGACTAGCGGTTACTACGAGCAGTACTTC. Encoded protein: CASSTWTSGYYEQYF.

There are many counts of this clonotype. The chain couples TRBV7-2 to TRBJ2-1, with 9 bases that match TRBD2. The trim removed 5 bases at V and 9 bases at J, leaving 8 bases unmatched. CDR1 is SGHTA and CDR2 is FQGNSA in the germline V gene. CDR3 size: 14 residues. For the CDR3, the DNA is TGTGCCAGCAGCCCCTCTAGCGGGAACGTTGAGCAGTTCTTC. It codes for CASSPSSGNVEQFF. Complete variable domain (other parts from reference TRBV7-2 and TRBJ2-1): GAGVSQSPSNKVTEKGKDVELRCDPISGHTALYWYRQSLGQGLEFLIYFQGNSAPDKSGLPSDRFSAERTGGSVSTLTIQRTQQEDSAVYLCASSPSSGNVEQFFGPGTRLTVL.

The V and J genes are TRBV11-2 and TRBJ2-1; 9 bases align to TRBD2. CDR1 is SGHAT and CDR2 is FQNNGV in the germline V gene. V was pared by 5 bases and J by 8 bases, with 7 bases of the junction left unmatched. The CDR3 extends over 14 amino acids. The DNA of the CDR3 is TGTGCCAGCAGCGCGCCCAGACTAGCGGATGAGCAGTTCTTC. It codes for CASSAPRLADEQFF.

This clonotype came up many times. The CDR3 nucleotides are TGTGCCAGCAGTTACCCTAGTGGAAGACTAGCGGGAGTATGGGGTGAGCAGTTCTTC. The encoded protein is CASSYPSGRLAGVWGEQFF. The gene calls are TRBV6-2 or TRBV6-3 and TRBJ2-1; TRBD2 matches 12 bases. This CDR3 region has 19 residues. The junction had 17 bases not matched to a gene; V was cut back by 2 bases and J by 9 bases. Looked up from germline, CDR1 is MNHEY and CDR2 is SVGEGT.

The CDR3 DNA reads TGTGCCAGCAGGGAACTAGCGGAGAGGGGCACAGATACGCAGTATTTT. The encoded protein is CASRELAERGTDTQYF. The chain uses TRBV2 and TRBJ2-3, with TRBD2 matching over 8 bases. The CDR3 length is 16 residues. The V and J ends lost 6 bases and 1 base, in that order; junction bases with no gene match: 9. Germline V CDR1 and CDR2: SNHLY, FYNNEI.

This clonotype was recorded a few times. The DNA for the CDR3 is TGTGCCAGCAGCCAAGTCACAGGGGTCACTGAAGCTTTCTTT. It specifies CASSQVTGVTEAFF. The V and J genes are TRBV3-1 and TRBJ1-1; 7 nucleotides line up with TRBD1. Germline values: CDR1 LGHDT, CDR2 YNNKEL (reference sequence). Trimming at V came to 1 base and at J to 4 bases, leaving 3 bases not matched to a gene. The CDR3 has 14 amino acids.

This clonotype was seen many times. This chain connects TRBV7-6 to TRBJ2-3; TRBD2 agrees at 8 bases. Trimming cost V 5 bases and J 3 bases; bases outside gene matches: 10. This CDR3 spans 16 amino acids. The germline CDR1 and CDR2 sequences are SGHVS and FNYEAQ. The CDR3 coding sequence is TGTGCCAGCAGCCCCCGGGGAAGCGGGAGTACAGATACGCAGTATTTT. Amino acids: CASSPRGSGSTDTQYF.

This clonotype appeared a few times. This chain joins TRBV7-9 and TRBJ2-1, with 14 bases lining up with TRBD2. CDR3 length: 15 residues. CDR1 is SEHNR, CDR2 FQNEAQ, per germline (reference sequence). The junction had 7 bases not matched to a gene; V was cut back by 6 bases and J by 9 bases. CDR3: CASRRGLAGEGEQFF. As DNA, the CDR3 is TGTGCCAGCAGGAGGGGACTAGCGGGAGAGGGTGAGCAGTTCTTC. Full variable domain (remainder filled in from reference TRBV7-9 and TRBJ2-1): DTGVSQNPRHKITKRGQNVTFRCDPISEHNRLYWYRQTLGQGPEFLTYFQNEAQLEKSRLLSDRFSAERPKGSFSTLEIQRTEQGDSAMYLCASRRGLAGEGEQFFGPGTRLTVL.

This clonotype showed up many times. The chain uses TRBV12-3 or TRBV12-4 and TRBJ1-3; D not resolved. The CDR3 covers 17 residues. The V gene lost 6 bases and the J gene lost 0 bases, with 18 bases spanning the gap. CDR3: CASSLHGGAGSGNTIYF. The DNA of the CDR3 is TGTGCCAGCAGCCTACACGGCGGCGCCGGCTCTGGAAACACCATATATTTT.

This clonotype was observed a handful of times. The rearrangement joins TRBV11-3 to TRBJ2-2; 7 bases are a match to TRBD2. Germline V gives CDR1 SGHNT, CDR2 YENEEA. This CDR3 is built from 14 residues. The ends lost 7 bases at V and 5 bases at J; junction bases unmatched: 7. The CDR3 sequence: CASMIAGETGELFF. CDR3 nucleotide sequence: TGTGCCAGCATGATCGCGGGAGAGACCGGGGAGCTGTTTTTT.

The table lists this clonotype with many counts. The J gene is TRBJ1-3, the V gene TRBV7-2; D perhaps matches TRBD1 (6 bases). The germline V gene has CDR1 SGHTA and CDR2 FQGNSA. This CDR3 comprises 14 residues. V lost 3 bases and J 1 base, leaving 7 bases between the germline ends. The CDR3 sequence is CASSFDRSGNTIYF. DNA of the CDR3: TGTGCCAGCAGCTTCGACAGGTCTGGAAACACCATATATTTT.

The rearrangement joins TRBV29-1 to TRBJ2-1, with 7 nucleotides matching TRBD2. CDR1 is SQVTM and CDR2 is ANQGSEA in the germline V gene. The CDR3 is made up of 10 amino acids. J gave up 15 bases and V 7 bases, and 9 bases lay outside the gene matches. The CDR3 sequence: CSGGTNGRFF. Written as DNA, the CDR3 is TGCAGCGGGGGGACTAATGGTCGGTTCTTC.

The chain joins TRBV4-3 to TRBJ2-7; possibly TRBD1 for D (5 bases). The CDR3 spans 16 residues. CDR1 and CDR2 (germline): LGHNA, YSLEER. Trimming removed 2 bases at V and 0 bases at J, with 14 bases between. The CDR3 spells CASSQIRGPYSYEQYF. The CDR3, as DNA: TGCGCCAGCAGCCAAATTAGGGGTCCCTACTCCTACGAGCAGTACTTC.

This rearrangement joins TRBV9 to TRBJ1-2, with 9 positions matching TRBD1. The CDR3 runs to 15 residues. The V and J ends lost 0 bases and 4 bases, in that order; junction bases with no gene match: 4. Germline values: CDR1 SGDLS, CDR2 YYNGEE. The CDR3, as DNA: TGTGCCAGCAGCGTAGCTGGGGACAGGGTCTATGGCTACACCTTC. Protein product: CASSVAGDRVYGYTF. The full variable domain, with the rest looked up from reference TRBV9 and TRBJ1-2, is DSGVTQTPKHLITATGQRVTLRCSPRSGDLSVYWYQQSLDQGLQFLIQYYNGEERAKGNILERFSAQQFPDLHSELNLSSLELGDSALYFCASSVAGDRVYGYTFGSGTRLTVV.

This clonotype was counted between two and nine times. J is TRBJ1-2 and V is TRBV19; no reliable D call. The CDR3 covers 13 residues. Trimming removed 5 bases from V and 8 bases from J, with 15 bases in between. Germline values: CDR1 LNHDA, CDR2 SQIVND (reference sequence). The DNA for the CDR3 is TGTGCCAGTAGTCCCTTAATAGAGGAGGGCTACACCTTC. Translated, it gives CASSPLIEEGYTF. Full variable domain (rest looked up from reference TRBV19 and TRBJ1-2): DGGITQSPKYLFRKEGQNVTLSCEQNLNHDAMYWYRQDPGQGLRLIYYSQIVNDFQKGDIAEGYSVSREKKESFPLTVTSAQKNPTAFYLCASSPLIEEGYTFGSGTRLTVV.

V is TRBV19 and J is TRBJ2-1, with TRBD1 as a possible D gene (5 bases). Germline CDR1 is LNHDA and CDR2 is SQIVND (reference sequence). This CDR3 is built from 13 residues. V shed 4 bases and J shed 9 bases, with 13 bases lying between them. CDR3 coding DNA: TGTGCCAGTAGTACGACAGTAGTGGTTGAGCAGTTCTTC. It codes for CASSTTVVVEQFF.

This clonotype came up a few times. The chain recombines TRBV29-1 with TRBJ2-1, with 11 bases identical to TRBD1. Germline loops: CDR1 SQVTM, CDR2 ANQGSEA. CDR3 size: 12 residues. V lost 7 bases, J lost 8 bases, and 4 bases stayed unmatched. In nucleotides, the CDR3 is TGCAGCGGAGGGACAGGGGGAGATGAGCAGTTCTTC. This sequence encodes CSGGTGGDEQFF.

The chain recombines TRBV6-5 with TRBJ1-1, with a tentative D call TRBD1 (6 bases). CDR1 MNHEY and CDR2 SVGAGI come from the germline V gene. The V and J ends lost 4 bases and 1 base respectively, with 10 bases between them. This CDR3 is 14 amino acids long. The CDR3 loop reads CASSFRTANTEAFF. CDR3 DNA: TGTGCCAGCAGTTTTAGGACAGCGAACACTGAAGCTTTCTTT.

The V gene is TRBV20-1, the J gene TRBJ2-3, with TRBD2 identical over 7 bases. Trimming removed 0 bases from V and 0 bases from J; junction bases left unmatched: 6. CDR3 length equals 16 residues. Germline values: CDR1 DFQATT, CDR2 SNEGSKA (reference sequence). The CDR3 nucleotides are TGCAGTGCTAGAGATCCTCCGGGAGGCAGCACAGATACGCAGTATTTT. Translation: CSARDPPGGSTDTQYF.

This chain joins TRBV10-3 and TRBJ1-4; D unclear. The V gene's germline CDR1 is ENHRY and CDR2 SYGVKD. V was clipped by 3 bases and J by 14 bases, with 10 bases between them. The CDR3 loop spans 11 amino acids. CDR3 sequence (DNA): TGTGCCATCAGTGACGGGGAGAAGCTGTTTTTT. The encoded protein is CAISDGEKLFF.

This clonotype was seen a few times. This chain links TRBV28 with TRBJ1-2, with D possibly matching TRBD1 (5 bases). Germline V gene lookup returns CDR1 MDHEN and CDR2 SYDVKM. Trimming stripped 7 bases from V and 2 bases from J, with 26 bases between. This CDR3 has 18 amino acids. The CDR3 here is CASTRWWAGQNVNYGYTF. In nucleotides, the CDR3 is TGTGCCAGCACCCGGTGGTGGGCTGGACAAAACGTCAACTATGGCTACACCTTC.

In this sample, this clonotype turned up a few times. The chain joins TRBV6-5 to TRBJ2-5, with D possibly being TRBD1 or TRBD2 (5 bases each). The V gene's germline CDR1 is MNHEY and CDR2 SVGAGI. V was shortened by 2 bases and J by 5 bases, with 9 bases between the two germline ends. The CDR3 is made up of 13 amino acids. CDR3 coding DNA: TGTGCCAGCAGTTACAGGGACGGGGAGACCCAGTACTTC. Its translation is CASSYRDGETQYF.

The sample holds many counts of this clonotype. The V gene is TRBV5-5, the J gene TRBJ1-5; D gene unclear. CDR3 length equals 14 residues. CDR1 is SGHKS, CDR2 YYEKEE, per germline (reference sequence). Deletions cut 0 bases from V and 4 bases from J, with 8 bases between. The CDR3, as DNA: TGTGCCAGCAGCTTGGAACAGCGGAATCAGCCCCAGCATTTT. This encodes CASSLEQRNQPQHF.

The rearrangement joins TRBV6-6 to TRBJ1-1; D call uncertain. The CDR3 sequence is 12 residues long. V was shortened by 6 bases and J by 4 bases, with 9 bases between the two germline ends. Germline values: CDR1 MNHNY, CDR2 SVGAGI (reference sequence). DNA for the CDR3: TGTGCCAGCAGAGCCGGCGGCACTGAAGCTTTCTTT. Protein: CASRAGGTEAFF.

In DNA, the CDR3 is TGTGCCAGCAGTTACTCCAGTCTAGCCAAAAACATTCAGTACTTC. Translating it yields CASSYSSLAKNIQYF. The chain joins TRBV6-5 to TRBJ2-4; D remains ambiguous. The CDR3 loop spans 15 amino acids. Germline V gene data show CDR1 as MNHEY and CDR2 as SVGAGI. The V end lost 0 bases, the J end lost 0 bases, and 6 bases lay between the germline ends.

This clonotype was counted at least ten times. The V call is TRBV7-6, the J call TRBJ2-3, with TRBD2 matching over 8 bases. Germline CDR1 SGHVS, CDR2 FNYEAQ. This CDR3 region has 15 residues. V dropped 2 bases and J dropped 2; count of bases not matched to a gene: 3. The DNA for the CDR3 is TGTGCCAGCAGCTTAAGACTAGCGACCACAGATACGCAGTATTTT. It specifies CASSLRLATTDTQYF.

The chain employs TRBV7-2 and TRBJ2-3; D not certain. CDR1 SGHTA and CDR2 FQGNSA come from the germline V gene. Trimming removed 2 bases at V and 4 bases at J, with 10 bases between. CDR3 length: 14 amino acids. The CDR3 coding sequence is TGTGCCAGCAGCTTAAGCCAAGCTTCAGATACGCAGTATTTT. It encodes CASSLSQASDTQYF.

This chain connects TRBV20-1 to TRBJ1-4, with D maybe TRBD1 (6 bases). The germline V gene has CDR1 DFQATT and CDR2 SNEGSKA (reference sequence). The V end lost 6 bases, the J end lost 8 bases, and 13 bases lay between the germline ends. This CDR3 has 12 amino acids. The CDR3 spells CSAGGRGEKLFF. CDR3 nucleotide sequence: TGCAGTGCCGGAGGCAGGGGCGAAAAACTGTTTTTT.

The V call is TRBV9, the J call TRBJ2-5; D call uncertain. The CDR3 sequence is 15 residues long. Germline V gene lookup returns CDR1 SGDLS and CDR2 YYNGEE. Trimming removed 2 bases from V and 1 base from J, with 12 bases in between. Written as DNA, the CDR3 is TGTGCCAGCAGCGTCTCCGGACGGCCCCAAGAGACCCAGTACTTC. This encodes CASSVSGRPQETQYF.

The rearrangement joins TRBV20-1 to TRBJ2-5, with TRBD2 matching over 7 bases. V shed 5 bases and J 4 bases; nucleotides not matched to a gene: 10. The CDR3 loop spans 14 amino acids. Germline loops: CDR1 DFQATT, CDR2 SNEGSKA (reference sequence). CDR3 region: CSAAQGVAGETQYF. The DNA of the CDR3 is TGCAGTGCTGCCCAGGGAGTAGCGGGAGAGACCCAGTACTTC.

The chain employs TRBV30 and TRBJ2-1; weak D call: TRBD2 (7 bases). Trimming removed 4 bases from V and 7 bases from J, with 17 bases in between. The germline CDR1 and CDR2 sequences are GTSNPN and SVGIG (reference sequence). The length of the CDR3 is 14 residues. The CDR3 loop reads CAWNRGEGLNEQFF. Here the CDR3 DNA reads TGTGCCTGGAATAGGGGGGAGGGCCTGAATGAGCAGTTCTTC.